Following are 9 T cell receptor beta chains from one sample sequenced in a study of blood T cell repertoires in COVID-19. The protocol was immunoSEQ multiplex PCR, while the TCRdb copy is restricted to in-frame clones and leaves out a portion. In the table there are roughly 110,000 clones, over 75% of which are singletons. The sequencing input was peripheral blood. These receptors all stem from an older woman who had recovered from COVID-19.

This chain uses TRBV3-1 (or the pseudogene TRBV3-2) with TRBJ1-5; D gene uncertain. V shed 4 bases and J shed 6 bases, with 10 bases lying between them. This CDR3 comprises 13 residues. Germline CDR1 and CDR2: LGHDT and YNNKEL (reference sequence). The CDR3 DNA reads TGTGCCAGCAGCCCGCAGGTGGGTCAGCCCCAGCATTTT. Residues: CASSPQVGQPQHF.

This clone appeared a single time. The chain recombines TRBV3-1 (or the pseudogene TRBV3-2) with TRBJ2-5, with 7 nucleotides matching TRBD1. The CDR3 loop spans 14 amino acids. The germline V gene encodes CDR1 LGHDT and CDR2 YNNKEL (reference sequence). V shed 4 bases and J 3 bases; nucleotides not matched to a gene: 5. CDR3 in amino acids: CASSPRDSKETQYF. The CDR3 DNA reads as TGTGCCAGCAGCCCCCGGGACAGCAAAGAGACCCAGTACTTC.

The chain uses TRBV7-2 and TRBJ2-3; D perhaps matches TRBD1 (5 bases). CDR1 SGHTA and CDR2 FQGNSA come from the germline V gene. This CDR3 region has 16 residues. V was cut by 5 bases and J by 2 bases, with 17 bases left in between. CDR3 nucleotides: TGTGCCAGCAGCCCGTTGGGCAGGGCTTTCACAGATACGCAGTATTTT. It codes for CASSPLGRAFTDTQYF.

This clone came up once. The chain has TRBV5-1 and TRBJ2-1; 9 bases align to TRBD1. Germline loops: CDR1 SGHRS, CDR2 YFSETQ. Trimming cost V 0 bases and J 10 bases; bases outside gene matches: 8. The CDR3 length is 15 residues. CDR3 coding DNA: TGCGCCAGCAGCTTGGCGGGACAGGGTCTATTCGAGCAGTTCTTC. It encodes CASSLAGQGLFEQFF.

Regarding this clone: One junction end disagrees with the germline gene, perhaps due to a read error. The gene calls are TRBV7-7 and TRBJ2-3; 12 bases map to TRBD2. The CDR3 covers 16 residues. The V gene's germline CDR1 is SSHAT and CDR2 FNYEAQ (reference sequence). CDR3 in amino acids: CASSSYPGLAGDTQYF. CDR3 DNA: TGTGCTAGCAGCTCCTATCCGGGACTAGCGGGCGATACGCAGTATTTT.

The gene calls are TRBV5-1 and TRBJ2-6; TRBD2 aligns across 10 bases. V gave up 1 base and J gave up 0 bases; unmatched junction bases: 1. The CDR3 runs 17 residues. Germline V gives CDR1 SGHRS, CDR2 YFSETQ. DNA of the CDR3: TGCGCCAGCAGCTTGCGACTAGCGGGCTCTGGGGCCAACGTCCTGACTTTC. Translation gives CASSLRLAGSGANVLTF.

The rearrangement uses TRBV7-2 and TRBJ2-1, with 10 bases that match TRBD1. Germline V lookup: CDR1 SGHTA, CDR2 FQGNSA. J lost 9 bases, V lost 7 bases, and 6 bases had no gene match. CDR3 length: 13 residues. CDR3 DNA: TGTGCCAGCACCCCGGGACAGGGGAGTGAGCAGTTCTTC. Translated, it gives CASTPGQGSEQFF.

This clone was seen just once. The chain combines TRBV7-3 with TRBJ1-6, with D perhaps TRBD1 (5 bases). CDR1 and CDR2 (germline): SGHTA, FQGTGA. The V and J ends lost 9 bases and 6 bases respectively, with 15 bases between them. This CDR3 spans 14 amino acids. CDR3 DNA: TGTGCCAGGACCCCCGGGGGGATTAATTCACCCCTCCACTTT. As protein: CARTPGGINSPLHF.

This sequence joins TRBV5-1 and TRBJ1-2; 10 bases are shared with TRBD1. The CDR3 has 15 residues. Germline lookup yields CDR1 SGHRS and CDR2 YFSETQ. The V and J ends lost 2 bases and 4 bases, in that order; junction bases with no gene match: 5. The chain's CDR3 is CASSLQDRGVYGYTF. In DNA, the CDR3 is TGCGCCAGCAGCTTACAGGACAGGGGGGTCTATGGCTACACCTTC.